This T cell receptor (beta chain) is drawn from a study of CD8 T cells in Susac syndrome. Study results and caveats: The study admitted that it had a relatively small number of individuals in its TCR sequencing and HLA analysis. In total CD8+ repertoires, around 15 Susac-specific public clones were detected, and CD8+ TEMRA repertoires contained five.

On this clonotype itself: Its antigen is undetermined.

The CDR3 extends over 15 amino acids. Looked up from germline, CDR1 is SGDLS and CDR2 is YYNGEE. V was trimmed by 2 bases and J by 1 base, leaving 11 bases between them. 0.5 to 1 ug RNA was reverse transcribed with random hexamers. The amplification used immunoSEQ multiplex PCR on TCR beta CDR3; it spanned 54 Vbeta and 13 Jbeta. Each CDR3 protein is one row after TCRdb ran MiXCR on the immunoSEQ multiplex PCR reads. The sample records under 95,000 distinct CDR3 sequences, over 90% being singletons. The chain combines TRBV9 with TRBJ2-3, with D perhaps matching TRBD1 or TRBD2 (5 bases each). The source is a human donor with Susac syndrome. The material sequenced was CD8+ T cells from PBMCs. CDR3 nucleotide sequence: TGTGCCAGCAGCGTGGACGGGGACCGCACAGATACGCAGTATTTT. It encodes CASSVDGDRTDTQYF.